The entry below gives a single T cell receptor (beta chain) sequence along with its context. Rearranged V-D-J TRB sequences were amplified with a mixed TRB-A/B primer pool. TCRdb re-analysed the multiplex PCR reads in MiXCR, keeping a single row per CDR3 protein. The sample shows about 13,000 distinct CDR3 sequences, less than 30% of them seen only once. These data belong to a study of T cell repertoires in aging, cancer and after chemotherapy. The CDR3 spans 18 residues. Germline-derived CDR1 and CDR2 are LNHNV and YYDKDF (reference sequence). The junction had 8 bases not matched to a gene; V was cut back by 1 base and J by 0 bases. TCR beta rearrangements were amplified from peripheral blood genomic DNA.

This chain links TRBV15 with TRBJ2-4; the match to TRBD2 covers 8 bases. The sequenced sample consisted of blood. The source of this sequence is a human donor in good health. The CDR3 DNA reads as TGTGCCACCAGCAGAGTGGGGCGGGGGGCGGTAGCCAAAAACATTCAGTACTTC. Translated, it gives CATSRVGRGAVAKNIQYF.